This is a list of T cell receptor beta chains from one sample in a study of cytomegalovirus exposure and HLA in healthy donors. Some clones are missing from TCRdb's copy, which holds only in-frame ones; the method was immunoSEQ multiplex PCR. The table has around 40,000 clones, 77% seen once; the top ten hold 1.4%. Source material: PBMCs. The receptors derive from a man aged 25-40 years in good health and CMV-seronegative. CDR3s include the opening cysteine and the closing phenylalanine or tryptophan.

>TRBV5-1|TRBJ1-1
CASGTGKGTEAFF
>TRBV6-4|TRBJ2-3
CASSDGRASTDTQYF
>TRBV5-1|TRBJ2-2
CATSRGTNTGELFF
>TRBV7-3|TRBJ2-5
CASSLIGAHGETQYF
>TRBV9|TRBJ2-1
CASSDRGTSTYNEQFF
>TRBV7-6|TRBJ2-7
CASSFSSGDYEQYF
>TRBV10-3|TRBJ1-1
CAISEQAGVGTEAFF
>TRBV10-3|TRBJ1-1
CAISPQGAIEAFF
>TRBV19|TRBJ2-1
CASFKPGDYEQFF
>TRBV14|TRBJ2-7
CASSPRWSYEQYF
>TRBV7-9|TRBJ2-2
CASSFEEGNTGELFF
>TRBV10-1|TRBJ2-3
CASSQSGGGADTQYF
>TRBV19|TRBJ1-1
CATRTGGWTEAFF
>TRBV25-1|TRBJ1-6
CASSESGGWRANSPLHF
>TRBV7-2|TRBJ1-2
CASTPRSGYGYTF
>TRBV30|TRBJ2-2
CAWSVWREMRTGELFF
>TRBV9|TRBJ1-1
CASSVVGQGDTEAFF
>TRBV9|TRBJ2-3
CASNPGLASDTQYF
>TRBV7-9|TRBJ2-5
CASSLALGGGQETQYF
>TRBV2|TRBJ1-2
CAVIVGVGNYGYTF
>TRBV6-5|TRBJ2-5
CASSYIRDYPQETQYF
>TRBV6-4|TRBJ2-6
CASSAGQGSGANVLTF
>TRBV5-1|TRBJ2-7
CASSLAGTRSYEQYF
>TRBV7-2|.
CASSTRVPTSRGYAYEQYF
>TRBV27|TRBJ1-2
CASSSNGAYGYTF
>TRBV6-4|TRBJ2-2
CASSATGGDTGELFF
>TRBV9|TRBJ2-7
CASSVGQGFDEQYF
>TRBV28|TRBJ2-5
CASSFGGGQETQYF
>TRBV7-2|TRBJ1-2
CASSYDPQGVGYTF
>TRBV28|TRBJ1-2
CASSFRLRGPYGYTF
>TRBV30|TRBJ2-7
CAAERSGRIDEQYF
>TRBV6-6|TRBJ2-1
CASSYGDRTNEQFF
>TRBV7-2|TRBJ1-1
CASSPVGGFSEAFF
>TRBV7-2|TRBJ2-3
CASSLRLAGVVDTQYF
>TRBV10-3|TRBJ2-2
CAISDPGRPNTGELFF
>TRBV7-7|TRBJ2-1
CASSPGGYNEQFF
>TRBV6-5|TRBJ2-5
CASSSGGSGGETQYF
>TRBV29-1|TRBJ2-1
CSVDSNGGQVPFF
>TRBV9|TRBJ1-2
CASSVARDRASSWGYTF
>TRBV6-5|TRBJ1-6
CASSYGTANNSPLHF
>TRBV11-3|TRBJ2-7
CASSFAADSRYEQYF
>TRBV29-1|TRBJ2-3
CSVVPVTDTQYF
>TRBV28|TRBJ2-7
CASRDAGTGGYEQYF
>TRBV19|TRBJ2-1
CASGRDRDGSYNEQFF
>TRBV6-4|TRBJ2-2
CASSSGTGGDTGELFF
>TRBV27|TRBJ1-2
CASSFSRVNYGYTF
>TRBV30|TRBJ2-7
CAWRTSGIFQYF